Listed below are T cell receptor beta chains from one sample, sequenced in a study of CD8+ T cells in alopecia areata. Here immunoSEQ multiplex PCR was the method, and the copy in TCRdb shows in-frame clones only, minus some. The table lists some 150,000 clones, approximately 60% of them singletons, with 36% in the top ten. The sequenced material came from CD8+ T cells sorted from blood. These receptors were collected from a human donor in good health. CDR3s include the opening cysteine and the closing phenylalanine or tryptophan. A D gene is named only where the DNA matches it firmly. The size entry is marked missing in some rows and otherwise reads once, few, many or a size class.

D gene: NA
clone size: NA
J gene: TRBJ2-7
V gene: TRBV6-5
CDR3 protein: CATSPFWVRVYEQYF
CDR3 DNA: TGTGCCACCAGCCCCTTTTGGGTTAGGGTCTACGAGCAGTACTTC

D gene: NA
clone size: once
J gene: TRBJ2-1
V gene: TRBV4-1
CDR3 protein: CASSQASASYNEQFF
CDR3 DNA: TGCGCCAGCAGCCAAGCGAGCGCCTCCTACAATGAGCAGTTCTTC

D gene: NA
clone size: few
J gene: TRBJ2-7
V gene: TRBV27
CDR3 protein: CATGPGFTYEQYF
CDR3 DNA: TGTGCCACCGGGCCCGGGTTTACCTACGAGCAGTACTTC

D gene: NA
clone size: NA
J gene: TRBJ1-2
V gene: TRBV9
CDR3 protein: CASSAPGDGYTF
CDR3 DNA: TGTGCCAGCAGCGCCCCCGGGGATGGCTACACCTTC

D gene: NA
clone size: NA
J gene: TRBJ1-1
V gene: TRBV29-1
CDR3 protein: CSVVWGPGRNTEAFF
CDR3 DNA: TGCAGCGTTGTCTGGGGTCCAGGGCGGAACACTGAAGCTTTCTTT

D gene: TRBD2
clone size: NA
J gene: TRBJ2-1
V gene: TRBV13
CDR3 protein: CASSLGAGGTRNNEQFF
CDR3 DNA: TGTGCCAGCAGCTTAGGGGCGGGAGGAACCCGGAACAATGAGCAGTTCTTC

D gene: NA
clone size: NA
J gene: TRBJ2-1
V gene: TRBV11-1
CDR3 protein: CASSFGGAREQFF
CDR3 DNA: TGTGCCAGCAGCTTTGGTGGGGCTCGTGAGCAGTTCTTC

D gene: NA
clone size: NA
J gene: TRBJ1-1
V gene: TRBV29-1
CDR3 protein: CSHRGQAGVAFF
CDR3 DNA: TGCAGCCACCGTGGGCAGGCAGGCGTGGCTTTCTTT

D gene: NA
clone size: NA
J gene: TRBJ2-7
V gene: TRBV11-2
CDR3 protein: CASSFPSYEQYF
CDR3 DNA: TGTGCCAGCAGCTTCCCTTCCTACGAGCAGTACTTC

D gene: NA
clone size: NA
J gene: TRBJ1-2
V gene: TRBV7-9
CDR3 protein: CASSLEYDGYTF
CDR3 DNA: TGTGCCAGCAGCTTAGAGTATGATGGCTACACCTTC

D gene: NA
clone size: once
J gene: TRBJ2-3
V gene: TRBV9
CDR3 protein: CASSPEGKGTQYF
CDR3 DNA: TGTGCCAGCAGCCCCGAAGGGAAGGGGACGCAGTATTTT

D gene: NA
clone size: NA
J gene: TRBJ1-2
V gene: TRBV29-1
CDR3 protein: CSVEDRGRHAGSYGYTF
CDR3 DNA: TGCAGCGTTGAAGATCGGGGTAGACACGCTGGTTCCTATGGCTACACCTTC

D gene: NA
clone size: few
J gene: TRBJ2-1
V gene: TRBV4-1
CDR3 protein: CASSQAVQYNEQFF
CDR3 DNA: TGCGCCAGCAGCCAAGCGGTACAGTACAATGAGCAGTTCTTC

D gene: NA
clone size: NA
J gene: TRBJ2-7
V gene: TRBV5-1
CDR3 protein: CASHQGYEQYF
CDR3 DNA: TGCGCCAGCCACCAAGGGTACGAGCAGTACTTC

D gene: NA
clone size: few
J gene: TRBJ2-5
V gene: TRBV4-1
CDR3 protein: CASSQDPRGETQYF
CDR3 DNA: TGCGCCAGCAGCCAAGATCCTCGGGGGGAGACCCAGTACTTC

D gene: NA
clone size: NA
J gene: TRBJ2-1
V gene: TRBV29-1
CDR3 protein: CSVALRENGEQFF
CDR3 DNA: TGCAGCGTTGCACTACGGGAGAACGGTGAGCAGTTCTTC

D gene: TRBD2
clone size: few
J gene: TRBJ2-1
V gene: TRBV27
CDR3 protein: CASSSLAGVIDEQFF
CDR3 DNA: TGTGCCAGCAGTTCACTAGCGGGAGTAATCGATGAGCAGTTCTTC

D gene: TRBD2
clone size: few
J gene: TRBJ2-3
V gene: TRBV10-3
CDR3 protein: CAISESSGRDTDTQYF
CDR3 DNA: TGTGCCATCAGTGAGTCAAGCGGGAGGGACACAGATACGCAGTATTTT

D gene: TRBD1
clone size: NA
J gene: TRBJ2-1
V gene: TRBV29-1
CDR3 protein: CSVEASGTGKGFF
CDR3 DNA: TGCAGCGTTGAAGCGTCGGGGACAGGGAAGGGGTTCTTC

D gene: TRBD2
clone size: few
J gene: TRBJ2-1
V gene: TRBV11-2
CDR3 protein: CASSLGTSGIEQFF
CDR3 DNA: TGTGCCAGCAGCTTAGGGACTAGCGGGATTGAGCAGTTCTTC

D gene: NA
clone size: NA
J gene: TRBJ1-1
V gene: TRBV9
CDR3 protein: CASSVGTGTEAFF
CDR3 DNA: TGTGCCAGCAGCGTAGGAACGGGGACTGAAGCTTTCTTT

D gene: TRBD2
clone size: NA
J gene: TRBJ2-5
V gene: TRBV5-1
CDR3 protein: CASRSSGHQETQYF
CDR3 DNA: TGCGCCAGCAGGTCTAGCGGGCACCAAGAGACCCAGTACTTC

D gene: NA
clone size: few
J gene: TRBJ2-1
V gene: TRBV29-1
CDR3 protein: CSVLYNEQFF
CDR3 DNA: TGCAGCGTTCTATACAATGAGCAGTTCTTC

D gene: NA
clone size: NA
J gene: TRBJ2-5
V gene: TRBV20-1
CDR3 protein: CSARGLQTQYF
CDR3 DNA: TGCAGTGCCAGGGGTTTACAGACCCAGTACTTC

D gene: TRBD2
clone size: few
J gene: TRBJ2-7
V gene: TRBV2
CDR3 protein: CANLPGLAGSYEQYF
CDR3 DNA: TGTGCCAACTTACCGGGACTAGCGGGCTCCTACGAGCAGTACTTC

D gene: NA
clone size: NA
J gene: TRBJ1-2
V gene: TRBV4-1
CDR3 protein: CASSQGREIYTF
CDR3 DNA: TGCGCCAGCAGCCAAGGAAGGGAAATCTACACCTTC

D gene: NA
clone size: NA
J gene: TRBJ1-1
V gene: TRBV27
CDR3 protein: CASSRQMNTEAFF
CDR3 DNA: TGTGCCAGCTCTAGACAGATGAACACTGAAGCTTTCTTT

D gene: TRBD1
clone size: few
J gene: TRBJ1-1
V gene: TRBV6-5
CDR3 protein: CASWGQGATEAFF
CDR3 DNA: TGTGCCAGCTGGGGACAGGGGGCAACTGAAGCTTTCTTT

D gene: NA
clone size: NA
J gene: TRBJ2-1
V gene: TRBV5-6
CDR3 protein: CASSCRDGPKSGEQFF
CDR3 DNA: TGTGCCAGCAGCTGCCGGGACGGGCCCAAATCTGGTGAGCAGTTCTTC

D gene: TRBD2
clone size: few
J gene: TRBJ2-7
V gene: TRBV7-6
CDR3 protein: CASGLAGGMGYEQYF
CDR3 DNA: TGTGCCAGCGGGTTAGCGGGAGGAATGGGCTACGAGCAGTACTTC

D gene: NA
clone size: once
J gene: TRBJ1-4
V gene: TRBV5-1
CDR3 protein: CASSETVSATNEKLFF
CDR3 DNA: TGCGCCAGCAGCGAGACAGTCTCGGCAACTAATGAAAAACTGTTTTTT

D gene: NA
clone size: NA
J gene: TRBJ2-7
V gene: TRBV29-1
CDR3 protein: CSVDIGEWGYEQYF
CDR3 DNA: TGCAGCGTTGACATAGGGGAGTGGGGTTACGAGCAGTACTTC

D gene: NA
clone size: once
J gene: TRBJ1-2
V gene: TRBV9
CDR3 protein: CASSAPYYGYTF
CDR3 DNA: TGTGCCAGCAGCGCCCCGTACTATGGCTACACCTTC

D gene: NA
clone size: NA
J gene: TRBJ2-2
V gene: TRBV7-8
CDR3 protein: CAAGAGELFF
CDR3 DNA: TGTGCCGCTGGAGCCGGGGAGCTGTTTTTT

D gene: NA
clone size: NA
J gene: TRBJ1-1
V gene: TRBV27
CDR3 protein: CASSSNFEAFF
CDR3 DNA: TGTGCCAGCAGTTCGAACTTTGAGGCTTTCTTT

D gene: NA
clone size: NA
J gene: TRBJ2-1
V gene: TRBV9
CDR3 protein: CASSVSPGAYNEQFF
CDR3 DNA: TGTGCCAGCAGCGTATCCCCCGGGGCCTACAATGAGCAGTTCTTC

D gene: NA
clone size: once
J gene: TRBJ2-1
V gene: TRBV5-6
CDR3 protein: CASSLVLFYNEQFF
CDR3 DNA: TGTGCCAGCAGCTTGGTGCTCTTCTACAATGAGCAGTTCTTC

D gene: TRBD1
clone size: few
J gene: TRBJ2-7
V gene: TRBV5-6
CDR3 protein: CASSQGQGALEQYF
CDR3 DNA: TGTGCCAGCAGCCAGGGACAGGGGGCGCTCGAGCAGTACTTC

D gene: NA
clone size: NA
J gene: TRBJ2-1
V gene: TRBV5-4
CDR3 protein: CASSLDGGYSYNEQFF
CDR3 DNA: TGTGCCAGCAGCTTGGATGGGGGCTATTCCTACAATGAGCAGTTCTTC

D gene: TRBD1
clone size: NA
J gene: TRBJ2-2
V gene: TRBV4-1
CDR3 protein: CASSRSRWTGGTGELFF
CDR3 DNA: TGCGCCAGCAGCCGCTCGCGATGGACAGGGGGCACCGGGGAGCTGTTTTTT

D gene: NA
clone size: NA
J gene: TRBJ2-2
V gene: TRBV5-1
CDR3 protein: CASRRSSGELFF
CDR3 DNA: TGCGCCAGCAGAAGAAGCTCCGGGGAGCTGTTTTTT

D gene: NA
clone size: NA
J gene: TRBJ2-3
V gene: TRBV29-1
CDR3 protein: CSVGGRDTQYF
CDR3 DNA: TGCAGCGTTGGGGGGCGAGATACGCAGTATTTT

D gene: TRBD1
clone size: few
J gene: TRBJ2-5
V gene: TRBV7-9
CDR3 protein: CASSPTGRETQYF
CDR3 DNA: TGTGCCAGCAGCCCGACAGGGCGAGAGACCCAGTACTTC

D gene: NA
clone size: NA
J gene: TRBJ2-1
V gene: TRBV5-1
CDR3 protein: CASSLGGDWNEQFF
CDR3 DNA: TGCGCCAGCAGCTTAGGCGGGGACTGGAATGAGCAGTTCTTC

D gene: NA
clone size: NA
J gene: TRBJ2-2
V gene: TRBV7-9
CDR3 protein: CASSLAYGELFF
CDR3 DNA: TGTGCCAGCAGCTTAGCATACGGGGAGCTGTTTTTT

D gene: NA
clone size: few
J gene: TRBJ2-2
V gene: TRBV4-1
CDR3 protein: CASSQVVGDTGELFF
CDR3 DNA: TGCGCCAGCAGCCAAGTCGTTGGGGACACCGGGGAGCTGTTTTTT

D gene: TRBD2
clone size: NA
J gene: TRBJ2-1
V gene: TRBV7-8
CDR3 protein: CASSLSGSGNEQFF
CDR3 DNA: TGTGCCAGCAGCTTAAGTGGTAGCGGGAATGAGCAGTTCTTC

D gene: NA
clone size: once
J gene: TRBJ2-1
V gene: TRBV7-9
CDR3 protein: CASSLSGAGINEQFF
CDR3 DNA: TGTGCCAGCAGCTTATCAGGGGCCGGCATCAATGAGCAGTTCTTC

D gene: NA
clone size: NA
J gene: TRBJ2-1
V gene: TRBV4-2
CDR3 protein: CASSQVAYNEQFF
CDR3 DNA: TGTGCCAGCAGCCAAGTAGCCTACAATGAGCAGTTCTTC

D gene: NA
clone size: NA
J gene: TRBJ1-1
V gene: TRBV4-1
CDR3 protein: CASSQDPGSEAFF
CDR3 DNA: TGCGCCAGCAGCCAAGATCCGGGAAGTGAAGCTTTCTTT

D gene: TRBD2
clone size: NA
J gene: TRBJ2-3
V gene: TRBV11-2
CDR3 protein: CASSFQSGRWSTDTQYF
CDR3 DNA: TGTGCCAGCAGCTTCCAAAGCGGGAGGTGGAGCACAGATACGCAGTATTTT

D gene: NA
clone size: NA
J gene: TRBJ2-7
V gene: TRBV6-5
CDR3 protein: CASSYDRNTYEQYF
CDR3 DNA: TGTGCCAGCAGTTACGACCGGAACACCTACGAGCAGTACTTC

D gene: TRBD1
clone size: once
J gene: TRBJ2-3
V gene: TRBV29-1
CDR3 protein: CSVVGSLPGQGIASTDTQYF
CDR3 DNA: TGCAGCGTTGTTGGTTCCTTACCGGGACAGGGTATCGCTAGCACAGATACGCAGTATTTT

D gene: NA
clone size: few
J gene: TRBJ2-1
V gene: TRBV25-1
CDR3 protein: CASSENEQFF
CDR3 DNA: TGTGCCAGCAGTGAAAATGAGCAGTTCTTC

D gene: NA
clone size: NA
J gene: TRBJ1-2
V gene: TRBV29-1
CDR3 protein: CSVEERSNGYTF
CDR3 DNA: TGCAGCGTTGAAGAAAGGTCAAATGGCTACACCTTC

D gene: TRBD2
clone size: few
J gene: TRBJ2-7
V gene: TRBV19
CDR3 protein: CASSTSGRIYEQYF
CDR3 DNA: TGTGCCAGTAGTACTAGCGGGAGAATCTACGAGCAGTACTTC

D gene: NA
clone size: many
J gene: TRBJ2-1
V gene: TRBV10-3
CDR3 protein: CAISLTSYNEQFF
CDR3 DNA: TGTGCCATCAGCCTGACTAGCTACAATGAGCAGTTCTTC